Reported below is one T cell receptor (beta chain). The germline gene is not matched at one end of the junction; a read error may be the cause. Germline V CDR1 and CDR2: SEHNR, FQNEAQ (reference sequence). CDR3 length equals 17 residues. These data come from a study of read filtering for tumor transcriptome and immune sequencing. Molecular barcoded adaptors covering alpha/delta and beta/gamma chains were used on around 370 ng RNA. Each CDR3 protein is one row after TCRdb ran MiXCR on the reads. The sample holds 35,000 to 40,000 distinct CDR3 sequences; roughly an eighth are singletons and the top ten take 35% to 45%.

Material: a population of CD138-negative cells sorted from bone marrow. The chain uses TRBV7-9 and TRBJ2-1; 11 bases match TRBD2. The receptor comes from a donor aged 40 or older with multiple myeloma. CDR3 amino acids: CASSSIAGTSGYNEQSF. CDR3 DNA: TGTGCCAGCAGCTCGATTGCCGGGACTAGCGGTTACAATGAGCAGTCCTTC.